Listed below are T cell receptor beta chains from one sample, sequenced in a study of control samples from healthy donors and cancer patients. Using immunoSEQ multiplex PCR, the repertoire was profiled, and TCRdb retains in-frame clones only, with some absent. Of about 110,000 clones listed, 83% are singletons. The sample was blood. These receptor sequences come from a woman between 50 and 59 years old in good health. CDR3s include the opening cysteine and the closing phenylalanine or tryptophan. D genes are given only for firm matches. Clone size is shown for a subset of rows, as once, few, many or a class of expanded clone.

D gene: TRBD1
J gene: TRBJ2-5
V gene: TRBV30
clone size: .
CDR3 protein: CARRQGVCVTQYF
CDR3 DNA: TGTGCCAGAAGACAGGGAGTTTGTGTGACCCAGTACTTC

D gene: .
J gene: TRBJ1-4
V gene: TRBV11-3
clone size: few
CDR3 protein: CASSLGRANEKLFF
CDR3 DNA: TGTGCCAGCAGCTTAGGCAGGGCTAATGAAAAACTGTTTTTT

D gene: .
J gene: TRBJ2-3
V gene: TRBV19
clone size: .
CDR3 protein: CASSIDGAHPTDTQYF
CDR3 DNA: TGTGCCAGTAGTATAGACGGGGCCCATCCCACAGATACGCAGTATTTT

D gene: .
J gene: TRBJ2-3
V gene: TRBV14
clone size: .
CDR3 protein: CASSQVGGLTDTQYF
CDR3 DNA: TGTGCCAGCAGCCAAGTTGGTGGGCTCACAGATACGCAGTATTTT

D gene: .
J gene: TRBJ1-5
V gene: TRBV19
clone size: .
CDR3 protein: CASSISRGSIQPQHF
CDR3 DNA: TGTGCCAGTAGTATAAGTCGGGGATCTATTCAGCCCCAGCATTTT

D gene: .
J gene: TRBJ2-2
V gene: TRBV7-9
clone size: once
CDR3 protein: CASSSDRHNTGELFF
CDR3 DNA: TGTGCCAGCAGCTCCGACAGGCATAACACCGGGGAGCTGTTTTTT

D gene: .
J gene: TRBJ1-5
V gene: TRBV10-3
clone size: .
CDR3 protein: CATSLTDSNQPQHF
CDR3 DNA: TGTGCCACCTCATTGACGGATAGCAATCAGCCCCAGCATTTT

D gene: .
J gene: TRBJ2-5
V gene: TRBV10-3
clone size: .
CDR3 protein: CAISPTGSQETQYF
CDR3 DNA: TGTGCCATCAGTCCGACAGGTTCCCAAGAGACCCAGTACTTC

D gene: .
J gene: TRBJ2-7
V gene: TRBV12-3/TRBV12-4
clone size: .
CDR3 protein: CASSLWDSLEQYF
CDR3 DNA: TGTGCCAGCAGTTTGTGGGACTCGCTCGAGCAGTACTTC

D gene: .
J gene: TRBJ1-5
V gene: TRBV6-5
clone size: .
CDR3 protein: CASSYSRGNQPQHF
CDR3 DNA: TGTGCCAGCAGTTACTCGAGGGGGAATCAGCCCCAGCATTTT

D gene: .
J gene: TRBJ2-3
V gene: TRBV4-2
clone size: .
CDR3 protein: CASSQRIGVGRGTDTQYF
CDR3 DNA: TGTGCCAGCAGCCAACGTATCGGGGTGGGGCGAGGCACAGATACGCAGTATTTT

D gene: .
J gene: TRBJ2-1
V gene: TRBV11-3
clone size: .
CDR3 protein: CASSLNLYNEQFF
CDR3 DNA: TGTGCCAGCAGCCTCAATCTCTACAATGAGCAGTTCTTC

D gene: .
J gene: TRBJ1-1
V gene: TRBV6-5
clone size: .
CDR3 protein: CASSYSSLGSATEAFF
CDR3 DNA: TGTGCCAGCAGTTACTCGAGCCTGGGCTCGGCCACTGAAGCTTTCTTT

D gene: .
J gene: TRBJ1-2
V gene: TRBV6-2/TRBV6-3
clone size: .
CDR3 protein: CASSYSSFRSPSNGYTF
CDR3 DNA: TGTGCCAGCAGTTACTCCTCTTTCAGGAGCCCCTCGAATGGCTACACCTTC